The 30 T cell receptor beta chains in this list originate from one sample, sequenced in a study of cytomegalovirus exposure and HLA in healthy donors. PCR primers comprised 60 Vbeta and 13 Jbeta primers. Method: immunoSEQ multiplex PCR; TCRdb's copy keeps in-frame clones and lacks some. The sample has approximately 180,000 clones, 80% to 90% seen once. Material for sequencing was PBMCs. The receptor set was obtained from a woman in her late teens or twenties in good health and CMV-seropositive.

V and J are TRBV28 and TRBJ2-7; 8 bases fit TRBD1. The CDR3 contains 16 residues. CDR1 and CDR2 (germline): MDHEN, SYDVKM. J gave up 6 bases and V 3 bases, and 13 bases lay outside the gene matches. CDR3 sequence reads: CASSFHPRTGSAEQYF. DNA for the CDR3: TGTGCCAGCAGTTTCCACCCGAGGACAGGGTCGGCCGAGCAGTACTTC.

V is TRBV6-5 and J is TRBJ1-1; a weak D match, TRBD1 (5 bases). The V gene lost 0 bases and the J gene lost 1 base, with 9 bases spanning the gap. Germline V CDR1 and CDR2: MNHEY, SVGAGI. The CDR3 length is 15 residues. CDR3 nucleotide sequence: TGTGCCAGCAGTTACTCGAGCCAGGGGAACACTGAAGCTTTCTTT. This sequence encodes CASSYSSQGNTEAFF.

The rearrangement joins TRBV4-2 to TRBJ1-2, with TRBD1 as a possible D gene (6 bases). This CDR3 is 13 amino acids long. Trimming left V 0 bases short and J 8 bases short, with 10 bases between. Germline V gene data show CDR1 as LGHNA and CDR2 as YNFKEQ. The CDR3, as DNA: TGTGCCAGCAGCCAAGAAAGTGGGACAGGCTACACCTTC. This codes for CASSQESGTGYTF.

The rearrangement uses TRBV30 and TRBJ2-7, with D possibly matching TRBD1 (5 bases). The length of the CDR3 is 12 residues. The germline V gene encodes CDR1 GTSNPN and CDR2 SVGIG (reference sequence). V shed 2 bases and J shed 3 bases, with 8 bases lying between them. CDR3 in DNA: TGTGCCTGGAGTCCAGGGAACTACGAGCAGTACTTC. Amino acid sequence: CAWSPGNYEQYF. Filled out from reference TRBV30 and TRBJ2-7, the complete variable domain reads SQTIHQWPATLVQPVGSPLSLECTVEGTSNPNLYWYRQAAGRGLQLLFYSVGIGQISSEVPQNLSASRPQDRQFILSSKKLLLSDSGFYLCAWSPGNYEQYFGPGTRLTVT.

Turning to this clone: One junction end disagrees with the germline gene, perhaps due to a read error. The CDR3 sequence: CASSRTQGRLGVF. CDR3 in DNA: TGTGCCAGCAGCCGAACACAGGGGCGGCTAGGGGTCTTC. V gene TRBV7-8 combines with J gene TRBJ2-1; 7 nucleotides line up with TRBD1. The CDR3 consists of 13 residues. Germline lookup yields CDR1 SGHVS and CDR2 FQNEAQ.

The rearrangement joins TRBV28 to TRBJ1-2; D may be TRBD1 (6 bases). The V and J ends lost 10 bases and 6 bases respectively, with 15 bases between them. The CDR3 loop spans 12 amino acids. Per germline, CDR1 MDHEN and CDR2 SYDVKM. Here the CDR3 DNA reads TGTGCCATCATGACAGGCCCGGATGGCTACACCTTC. Residues: CAIMTGPDGYTF.

DNA of the CDR3: TGCAGCGTCGGGACAGGGGACACCGGGGAGCTGTTTTTT. Its translation is CSVGTGDTGELFF. The V and J genes are TRBV29-1 and TRBJ2-2, with 10 bases aligning to TRBD1. V shed 6 bases, J shed 3 bases, and the junction held 1 base outside the gene matches. CDR1 SQVTM and CDR2 ANQGSEA come from the germline V gene. This CDR3 comprises 13 residues.

This rearrangement joins TRBV4-1 to TRBJ2-1, with 7 bases aligning to TRBD2. V dropped 3 bases and J dropped 10; count of bases not matched to a gene: 6. This CDR3 comprises 13 residues. Germline V gives CDR1 MGHRA, CDR2 YSYEKL. CDR3 residues: CASSHLADTEQFF. In nucleotides, the CDR3 is TGCGCCAGCAGCCATCTAGCGGACACGGAGCAGTTCTTC.

This chain's CDR3 is CASSYGSSLAYEQYF. The DNA for the CDR3 is TGTGCCAGCAGTTACGGGAGCTCGTTAGCCTACGAGCAGTACTTC. V gene TRBV6-5 combines with J gene TRBJ2-7, with D possibly being TRBD2 (5 bases). Germline V gene data show CDR1 as MNHEY and CDR2 as SVGAGI. V dropped 2 bases and J dropped 2 bases, with 13 bases sitting between them. This CDR3 is 15 amino acids long.

The rearrangement links TRBV6-6 to TRBJ2-2, with TRBD1 matching over 7 bases. The CDR3 spans 15 residues. With 7 bases clipped from V and 6 bases from J, the junction kept 11 bases outside the gene matches. Germline V gene sequence: CDR1 MNHNY, CDR2 SVGAGI (reference sequence). CDR3 bases: TGTGCCAGCAAGGACCGAGAGGGGGCCGCCGGGGAGCTGTTTTTT. Amino acid sequence: CASKDREGAAGELFF.

V is TRBV15 and J is TRBJ2-5; TRBD2 might be the D (5 bases). V lost 2 bases, J lost 0 bases, and 10 bases lay in between. The CDR3 runs 15 residues. From germline, CDR1 is LNHNV and CDR2 YYDKDF (reference sequence). The CDR3 DNA follows: TGTGCCACCAGCAGATCTGAGGGAGACCAAGAGACCCAGTACTTC. Its protein is CATSRSEGDQETQYF.

This clone has a single count. This chain uses TRBV2 with TRBJ1-1; D not certain. The V end was cut by 4 bases, the J end by 5 bases, with 17 bases between. This CDR3 region has 15 residues. Germline V gives CDR1 SNHLY, CDR2 FYNNEI. CDR3 region: CASSVAGGVETEAFF. The CDR3, as DNA: TGTGCCAGCAGTGTGGCTGGCGGGGTGGAGACTGAAGCTTTCTTT.

This clone is medium-sized by share. V gene TRBV9 combines with J gene TRBJ1-4, with D possibly TRBD1 on 5 matching bases. V was shortened by 3 bases and J by 5 bases, with 14 bases between the two germline ends. CDR1 and CDR2 (germline): SGDLS, YYNGEE. The CDR3 sequence is 15 residues long. The chain's CDR3 is CASSASAGSNEKLFF. For the CDR3, the DNA is TGTGCCAGCAGCGCGTCGGCAGGGTCCAATGAAAAACTGTTTTTT.

The chain is built from TRBV5-6 and TRBJ2-7; 7 nucleotides align to TRBD2. The germline gives CDR1 SGHDT, CDR2 YYEEEE. Trimming removed 1 base from V and 3 bases from J; junction bases left unmatched: 4. The CDR3 totals 14 residues. CDR3 DNA: TGTGCCAGCAGCTTGTGGGGGGGAAACTACGAGCAGTACTTC. It is translated as CASSLWGGNYEQYF.

The V and J genes are TRBV6-5 and TRBJ1-6; 7 bases map to TRBD1. CDR3 length: 14 residues. CDR1 is MNHEY, CDR2 SVGAGI, per germline. Trimming removed 6 bases from V and 9 bases from J; junction bases left unmatched: 8. The chain's CDR3 is CASRGQFGSSPLHF. CDR3 nucleotide sequence: TGTGCCAGCAGGGGACAGTTTGGTAGTTCACCCCTCCACTTT.

The rearrangement links TRBV30 to TRBJ2-7; TRBD1 matches at 8 bases. V gave up 2 bases and J gave up 5 bases; unmatched junction bases: 11. This CDR3 contains 15 residues. In germline, CDR1 is GTSNPN, CDR2 SVGIG (reference sequence). The CDR3 DNA follows: TGTGCCTGGAGTCGTAGGAACAGGGGGGCCCACGAGCAGTACTTC. Translating gives CAWSRRNRGAHEQYF.

The chain carries TRBV30 and TRBJ1-1; 9 nucleotides line up with TRBD1. The germline gives CDR1 GTSNPN, CDR2 SVGIG (reference sequence). The CDR3 is made up of 13 amino acids. V lost 5 bases, J lost 0 bases, and 1 base stayed unmatched. CDR3: CAWDRGMNTEAFF. As DNA, the CDR3 is TGTGCCTGGGACAGGGGGATGAACACTGAAGCTTTCTTT.

The chain carries TRBV7-2 and TRBJ2-1, with TRBD2 matching over 11 bases. V shed 5 bases and J 4 bases; nucleotides not matched to a gene: 7. Germline loops: CDR1 SGHTA, CDR2 FQGNSA. The CDR3 loop spans 16 amino acids. For the CDR3, the DNA is TGTGCCAGCAGCGTACTAGCGGGGGCCGGATACAATGAGCAGTTCTTC. It yields the protein CASSVLAGAGYNEQFF.

This chain uses TRBV4-2 with TRBJ2-2; TRBD1 matches at 7 bases. V trimming: 4 bases; J trimming: 0 bases; junction bases outside the gene matches: 2. There are 15 residues in the CDR3. The germline CDR1 and CDR2 sequences are LGHNA and YNFKEQ. The CDR3 protein is CASSRDSSNTGELFF. The CDR3 nucleotides are TGTGCCAGCAGCCGGGACAGCTCGAACACCGGGGAGCTGTTTTTT.

V gene TRBV7-9 combines with J gene TRBJ1-4; 11 bases agree with TRBD1. Losses at the gene ends were 4 bases for V and 1 base for J; bases not matched to a gene: 2. Germline CDR1 reads SEHNR; CDR2 reads FQNEAQ (reference sequence). The CDR3 has 16 residues. The CDR3 DNA follows: TGTGCCAGCAGCTGGGACAGGGGGGGAACTAATGAAAAACTGTTTTTT. It encodes CASSWDRGGTNEKLFF.

This clone was seen more than once but under ten times. V and J are TRBV9 and TRBJ1-4; 8 bases match TRBD1. Germline values: CDR1 SGDLS, CDR2 YYNGEE. The CDR3 consists of 17 residues. V was clipped by 3 bases and J by 8 bases; unmatched bases: 15. The DNA for the CDR3 is TGTGCCAGCAGCGCTGGGGGATTCAGGGGGCCGCGGGAAAAACTGTTTTTT. Protein product: CASSAGGFRGPREKLFF.

V and J are TRBV6-5 and TRBJ2-7; 7 bases are shared with TRBD1. CDR3 size: 12 residues. CDR1 is MNHEY and CDR2 is SVGAGI in the germline V gene. V lost 6 bases to trimming and J lost 6 bases; unmatched junction nucleotides: 5. CDR3 protein: CASRRQGSEQYF. The CDR3 region has the DNA TGTGCCAGCAGGAGACAGGGATCCGAGCAGTACTTC.

The rearrangement uses TRBV10-3 and TRBJ2-1; the match to TRBD1 covers 8 bases. The trim removed 9 bases at V and 5 bases at J, leaving 6 bases unmatched. Germline lookup yields CDR1 ENHRY and CDR2 SYGVKD. CDR3 length: 13 amino acids. CDR3 region: CAITPDRDNEQFF. The CDR3 DNA reads TGTGCCATAACCCCGGACAGGGACAATGAGCAGTTCTTC.

This clone was detected once. This chain links TRBV2 with TRBJ2-7, with a possible D match to TRBD1 (6 bases). The length of the CDR3 is 12 residues. Trimming took off 6 bases at V and 4 bases at J, with 10 bases between the two ends. The germline V gene encodes CDR1 SNHLY and CDR2 FYNNEI. The CDR3 nucleotides are TGTGCCAGCAGGGACAGTAATTACGAGCAGTACTTC. Translating gives CASRDSNYEQYF.

This chain links TRBV9 with TRBJ1-2; 12 bases are a match to TRBD1. The J segment lost 4 bases and the V segment lost 4 bases, leaving 8 bases of the junction unmatched. Germline V gene lookup returns CDR1 SGDLS and CDR2 YYNGEE. The CDR3 is 16 residues long. DNA for the CDR3: TGTGCCAGCAGCCCGGGACAGGGGGCTTTTAGCTATGGCTACACCTTC. Translation gives CASSPGQGAFSYGYTF.

This clone was detected only once. The rearrangement uses TRBV5-1 and TRBJ2-5; 11 nucleotides agree with TRBD2. CDR1 is SGHRS, CDR2 YFSETQ, per germline. This CDR3 comprises 15 residues. The V gene end was trimmed by 3 bases and the J gene end by 9 bases; junction bases not matched to a gene: 10. The chain's CDR3 is CASSYGLAGVDPQYF. CDR3 nucleotides: TGCGCCAGCAGCTACGGACTAGCGGGTGTGGACCCCCAGTACTTC. Combining the CDR3 with reference TRBV5-1 and TRBJ2-5 gives the whole variable domain KAGVTQTPRYLIKTRGQQVTLSCSPISGHRSVSWYQQTPGQGLQFLFEYFSETQRNKGNFPGRFSGRQFSNSRSEMNVSTLELGDSALYLCASSYGLAGVDPQYFGPGTRLLVL.

The rearrangement joins TRBV4-2 to TRBJ2-2; 8 bases fit TRBD2. Germline-derived CDR1 and CDR2 are LGHNA and YNFKEQ. CDR3 length equals 18 residues. V lost 0 bases to trimming and J lost 1 base; unmatched junction nucleotides: 7. As DNA, the CDR3 is TGTGCCAGCAGCCAAGAGAAGGTAGCGGGGTGGAACACCGGGGAGCTGTTTTTT. It is translated as CASSQEKVAGWNTGELFF.

V is TRBV13 and J is TRBJ1-4; perhaps TRBD1 as D (5 bases). The CDR3 has 12 residues. The V gene lost 2 bases and the J gene lost 11 bases, with 9 bases spanning the gap. Germline V gene data show CDR1 as PRHDT and CDR2 as FYEKMQ (reference sequence). The CDR3 DNA reads TGTGCCAGCAGCTTACTCGGGGGGAAACTGTTTTTT. It is translated as CASSLLGGKLFF. Full variable domain (remainder filled in from reference TRBV13 and TRBJ1-4): AAGVIQSPRHLIKEKRETATLKCYPIPRHDTVYWYQQGPGQDPQFLISFYEKMQSDKGSIPDRFSAQQFSDYHSELNMSSLELGDSALYFCASSLLGGKLFFGSGTQLSVL.

The genes are TRBV5-1 and TRBJ2-7; 12 bases map to TRBD1. The V segment lost 4 bases and the J segment 1 base; nucleotides outside the gene matches: 6. This CDR3 comprises 16 residues. CDR1 is SGHRS, CDR2 YFSETQ, per germline. DNA of the CDR3: TGCGCCAGCAGCAAGGGACAGGGGGCATGGTCCTACGAGCAGTACTTC. It translates to CASSKGQGAWSYEQYF.

V and J are TRBV28 and TRBJ1-5; weak D call: TRBD1 (6 bases). This CDR3 comprises 17 residues. Germline loops: CDR1 MDHEN, CDR2 SYDVKM. With 7 bases removed from V and 2 bases from J, the gap between germline ends came to 21 bases. The CDR3 nucleotides are TGTGCCAGCAAAGAAGGAGGGGGGGGCCGCGGCAATCAGCCCCAGCATTTT. It yields the protein CASKEGGGGRGNQPQHF.